This T cell receptor (beta chain) was documented in a study of T cells in Graves' hyperthyroidism and ophthalmopathy (dated by TCRdb to about 2019). Background for the entire study: Peripheral blood samples were taken at initial diagnosis, before any treatment was given. A discovery cohort of about 96 patients, fewer than 50 with Graves' ophthalmopathy and 55 to 60 with stable Graves' hyperthyroidism, was used to find distinguishing TCR V-J signatures. An independent validation cohort of under 20 hyperthyroidism patients and approximately 16 patients who later progressed to ophthalmopathy tested prospective prediction of ophthalmopathy. The approximately 90 discovery patients were divided at random into training and test sets in a 7:3 ratio. Thyroid tissue and blood T-cell repertoires from six Graves' hyperthyroidism patients were also compared in the study. Following sampling, methimazole starting at 30 mg daily was given to hyperthyroidism patients, and high-dose intravenous methylprednisolone was given to ophthalmopathy patients. TCR Vbeta CDR3 sequencing of 135 peripheral blood samples (over 40 ophthalmopathy, 70 to 85 hyperthyroidism and about 17 progressor patients) is reported in the paper.

What the work shows at the level of the full study, not this receptor alone: No statistical method was used to fix the sample size in advance, and group allocation was not hidden from the investigators. In validation, the model predicted progression to ophthalmopathy a median of approximately 6.6 months before onset, with over 55% sensitivity and 72.22% specificity. Blood samples also contained most of the expanded thyroid clonotypes (frequency above 0.001), which suggests that blood repertoires may reflect thyroid immune responses. In cross-validation, a model built on a 13 V-J signature told ophthalmopathy apart from stable hyperthyroidism with 85% to 90% sensitivity and approximately 81% specificity, and in testing the same model reached 80%/75%.

The germline V gene (reference sequence) sets CDR1 to DFQATT and CDR2 to SNEGSKA. The V and J ends are trimmed by 0 bases and 2 bases, leaving 14 bases between them. Including cysteine and phenylalanine, the CDR3 has 15 amino acids. CDR3 DNA is the only sequence kept; it has 45 bases, read in frame from the first base. The TCR beta CDR3 regions were amplified from the RNA transcripts. A first-round RT-PCR of the TCR CDR3 used the HTBI primer set with the Qiagen OneStep RT-PCR kit. Libraries were constructed in a second round of multiplex PCR, after which size selection and purification were carried out. Libraries were sequenced paired-end with 100 bp reads on an Illumina HiSeq2000. Concerning the study's data processing: SOAPnuke was used to process the raw data, throwing out any read that contained adapters or uncalled bases, had a mean Phred below 15, or lacked an exact constant-primer or identifier match. High-quality paired reads were merged with COPE v1.2.5, and unique nucleotide sequences were defined as clonotypes. MiTCR v1.1 was used to align the clonotypes against IMGT TRBV, TRBD and TRBJ reference segments. Only V-J combinations with frequency above 0.0001, covering 99% to 99.2% of repertoires, were analysed. A TCS score was defined as the ratio between F50 (clonal expansion) and ExV (chaos), using BLOSUM62-based TCRdist between CDR3 peptides within each V-J. Welch's t-statistics and random forest reduced some 510 V-J features to fewer than 15, which were used in a naive Bayes classifier (R e1071). TCRdb passed the public sequencing reads through fastp at Q25 and MiXCR, retaining productive beta sequences. A single entry per CDR3 protein holds the most common genes and DNA from its merged rows. V and J calls and clone size were set by TCRdb, not the authors. This sample has about 200,000 distinct CDR3 sequences in its table, and less than 20% of those were observed once. The top ten constitute roughly 55% of the sample.

A patient counted as having stable Graves' hyperthyroidism if no progression to ophthalmopathy occurred over 18 months of follow-up. The hyperthyroidism patients were between 18 and 65 years old and newly diagnosed, with a disease duration of less than 2 months. The study excluded patients with uncontrolled infections, other autoimmune diseases, pregnancy or lactation. Diagnoses were based on clinical symptoms, serum thyroxine and TRAb, thyroid ultrasound and orbital computed tomography. PBMCs were isolated from roughly 10 ml of fresh peripheral blood by Ficoll-Paque density gradient centrifugation. Trizol reagent was used to extract total RNA, and RNA quality was then checked on an Agilent 2100 Bioanalyzer. This clonotype was counted at least ten times. Its target antigen remains unknown. No qualities accompany the bases; no much larger clone lies one base away.

The sequence came from a woman aged 50 to 60 with Graves' hyperthyroidism. Recombination connected TRBV20-1 to TRBJ2-7, with no confident D gene call. Sequencing input: blood. The CDR3 reads as follows: CSAREGSSLPYEQYF. Here is the DNA: TGCAGTGCTAGAGAGGGGTCTTCTCTACCCTACGAGCAGTACTTC.